This record looks at one TCR beta chain sequence and its context. Both 60 Vbeta primers and 13 Jbeta primers went into the PCR. Clones were sequenced by immunoSEQ multiplex PCR, and TCRdb holds only the in-frame ones, with some missing. The profile shows under 150,000 clones, under 90% of them singletons. This record belongs to a study of cytomegalovirus exposure and HLA in healthy donors. Study information: In a previous analysis, 100 million to 140 million unique TCR beta sequences were found from about 179 million T cells.

Trimming stripped 5 bases from V and 3 bases from J, with 15 bases between. This CDR3 has 15 amino acids. Per germline, CDR1 MNHNY and CDR2 SVGAGI (reference sequence). This TCR came from a male donor in good health and CMV-seronegative. The chain recombines TRBV6-6 with TRBJ2-3; D possibly corresponds to TRBD2 (5 bases). Sequenced: PBMCs. CDR3 amino acids: CASSLGGGVTDTQYF. CDR3 sequence (DNA): TGTGCCAGCAGTCTCGGAGGAGGCGTGACAGATACGCAGTATTTT.